This T cell receptor (beta chain) appears in the sequencing data of a study of glioma-infiltrating T cells after dendritic cell vaccination. Study details: Autologous tumor lysate was loaded overnight onto monocyte-derived dendritic cells grown less than 8 days with IL-4 and GM-CSF.

From germline, CDR1 is SGHVS and CDR2 FNYEAQ. The CDR3 has 15 amino acids. Losses at the gene ends were 5 bases for V and 3 bases for J; bases not matched to a gene: 6. PBMC were collected before vaccination, two weeks after the third vaccination, and at progression. Input was around 1.9 ug genomic DNA, or all available if less. The primer mix had 60 V beta and 13 J beta primers. The protocol was immunoSEQ multiplex PCR, while the TCRdb copy is restricted to in-frame clones and leaves out a portion. Here the sample spans about 32,000 clones, 90% being singletons. This chain joins TRBV7-6 and TRBJ1-2, with 10 bases aligning to TRBD1. Here the sequenced sample was blood, taken before dendritic cell vaccination. The clonotype originates from a human donor with glioblastoma. The CDR3 DNA follows: TGTGCCAGCAGCCCGACAGGGGGCTCAGACTATGGCTACACCTTC. This codes for CASSPTGGSDYGYTF.